A single sample is the source of the 12 T cell receptor beta chains below, sequenced in a study of control samples from healthy donors and cancer patients. Sequencing was performed with immunoSEQ multiplex PCR; in TCRdb, only in-frame clones are kept and a portion is missing. Here the sample spans 150,000 or so clones, 85% to 90% being singletons. The specimen sequenced was blood. The receptors here all came from a woman under 40 in good health.

The chain joins TRBV19 to TRBJ2-3; D perhaps matches TRBD2 (5 bases). Trimming cost V 10 bases and J 4 bases, with 15 bases left between them. CDR3 size: 13 residues. Germline V CDR1 and CDR2: LNHDA, SQIVND (reference sequence). The CDR3 DNA follows: TGTGCCACCCACACGGGGTCCTCAGATACGCAGTATTTT. Its protein is CATHTGSSDTQYF.

The V call is TRBV5-6, the J call TRBJ1-4, with D possibly being TRBD1 (6 bases). Germline loops: CDR1 SGHDT, CDR2 YYEEEE. This CDR3 contains 15 residues. V lost 3 bases to trimming and J lost 15 bases, with 24 bases between them. The CDR3 loop is CASSSNRGLNEKVFF. CDR3 coding DNA: TGTGCCAGCAGCTCAAACCGGGGGCTTAATGAAAAGGTGTTTTTT. The full variable domain, completed using reference TRBV5-6 and TRBJ1-4, is DAGVTQSPTHLIKTRGQQVTLRCSPKSGHDTVSWYQQALGQGPQFIFQYYEEEERQRGNFPDRFSGHQFPNYSSELNVNALLLGDSALYLCASSSNRGLNEKVFFGSGTQLSVL.

The V and J genes are TRBV2 and TRBJ1-2; D is unresolved. The germline V gene encodes CDR1 SNHLY and CDR2 FYNNEI. This CDR3 is 14 amino acids long. The V end lost 4 bases, the J end lost 8 bases, and 17 bases lay between the germline ends. The DNA for the CDR3 is TGTGCCAGCAGTGGTAGTCTGGGGATTGAAGGCTACACCTTC. Encoded protein: CASSGSLGIEGYTF.

This CDR3 reads CASSIVATGGLNEQFF. The CDR3 DNA follows: TGTGCCAGTAGTATAGTCGCCACAGGGGGGCTCAATGAGCAGTTCTTC. This rearrangement joins TRBV19 to TRBJ2-1; 8 bases agree with TRBD1. Germline V gene lookup returns CDR1 LNHDA and CDR2 SQIVND (reference sequence). This CDR3 is 16 amino acids long. V trimming: 1 base; J trimming: 6 bases; junction bases outside the gene matches: 8.

The gene calls are TRBV11-2 and TRBJ2-1, with 7 positions matching TRBD2. The length of the CDR3 is 17 residues. The ends lost 1 base at V and 0 bases at J; junction bases unmatched: 6. Per the germline V gene, CDR1 is SGHAT and CDR2 is FQNNGV. CDR3 protein: CASSLGPAGSSYNEQFF. The CDR3 DNA reads TGTGCCAGCAGCTTAGGACCAGCGGGGAGCTCCTACAATGAGCAGTTCTTC. The full variable domain, its missing parts supplied by reference TRBV11-2 and TRBJ2-1, is EAGVAQSPRYKIIEKRQSVAFWCNPISGHATLYWYQQILGQGPKLLIQFQNNGVVDDSQLPKDRFSAERLKGVDSTLKIQPAKLEDSAVYLCASSLGPAGSSYNEQFFGPGTRLTVL.

The J gene is TRBJ2-4, the V gene TRBV5-1, with D tentatively TRBD2 (5 bases). V was trimmed by 2 bases and J by 8 bases, leaving 11 bases between them. Germline V lookup: CDR1 SGHRS, CDR2 YFSETQ. This CDR3 region has 13 residues. CDR3 sequence (DNA): TGCGCCAGCAGCTTCCGGGGAAGGGACATTCAGTACTTC. It is translated as CASSFRGRDIQYF.

This clone showed up just once. The chain recombines TRBV9 with TRBJ1-1; D gene ambiguous. CDR1 and CDR2 from the germline V gene are SGDLS and YYNGEE. The length of the CDR3 is 13 residues. The V end lost 0 bases, the J end lost 1 base, and 4 bases lay between the germline ends. CDR3 residues: CASSVDQNTEAFF. CDR3 nucleotides: TGTGCCAGCAGCGTAGACCAGAACACTGAAGCTTTCTTT.

The chain has TRBV10-1 and TRBJ2-7, with 9 bases matching TRBD1. This CDR3 contains 18 residues. Germline V CDR1 and CDR2: WNHNN, SYGVQD (reference sequence). With V trimmed by 6 bases and J by 0 bases, 15 bases remained unmatched. The CDR3 loop reads CASSPCQNPQGASYEQYF. DNA of the CDR3: TGCGCCAGCAGCCCCTGTCAAAATCCACAGGGGGCCTCCTACGAGCAGTACTTC.

This clone was counted only a few times. This chain links TRBV18 with TRBJ2-2; 7 bases agree with TRBD2. This CDR3 is 17 amino acids long. V gave up 4 bases and J gave up 3 bases; unmatched junction bases: 11. Germline V lookup: CDR1 KGHSH, CDR2 LQKENI. The CDR3 DNA reads TGTGCCAGCTCACTGACCGGGACTACAAAACACACCGGGGAGCTGTTTTTT. As protein: CASSLTGTTKHTGELFF. Supplemented by reference TRBV18 and TRBJ2-2, the full variable domain reads NAGVMQNPRHLVRRRGQEARLRCSPMKGHSHVYWYRQLPEEGLKFMVYLQKENIIDESGMPKERFSAEFPKEGPSILRIQQVVRGDSAAYFCASSLTGTTKHTGELFFGEGSRLTVL.

V gene TRBV7-9 combines with J gene TRBJ2-5; D not certain. CDR1 is SEHNR and CDR2 is FQNEAQ in the germline V gene (reference sequence). Trimming removed 2 bases from V and 1 base from J, with 8 bases in between. The CDR3 extends over 14 amino acids. CDR3 in amino acids: CASSLTSVQETQYF. The CDR3 DNA follows: TGTGCCAGCAGCTTAACATCAGTCCAAGAGACCCAGTACTTC. Full variable domain (remainder filled in from reference TRBV7-9 and TRBJ2-5): DTGVSQNPRHKITKRGQNVTFRCDPISEHNRLYWYRQTLGQGPEFLTYFQNEAQLEKSRLLSDRFSAERPKGSFSTLEIQRTEQGDSAMYLCASSLTSVQETQYFGPGTRLLVL.

The CDR3 DNA is TGCGCCAGCAGCCCGAGTTCTGGAAACACCATATATTTT. It yields the protein CASSPSSGNTIYF. This rearrangement joins TRBV4-1 to TRBJ1-3; D unclear. The CDR3 extends over 13 amino acids. V gave up 4 bases and J gave up 1 base, with 5 bases separating them. Germline-derived CDR1 and CDR2 are MGHRA and YSYEKL.

The chain recombines TRBV3-1 (or the pseudogene TRBV3-2) with TRBJ2-7; TRBD1 agrees at 10 bases. Per germline, CDR1 LGHDT and CDR2 YNNKEL (reference sequence). Losses at the gene ends were 7 bases for V and 6 bases for J; bases not matched to a gene: 9. The CDR3 loop spans 14 amino acids. The CDR3 region has the DNA TGTGCCAGCACTGTTGGACAGGGGGGACTCGAGCAGTACTTC. This sequence encodes CASTVGQGGLEQYF.